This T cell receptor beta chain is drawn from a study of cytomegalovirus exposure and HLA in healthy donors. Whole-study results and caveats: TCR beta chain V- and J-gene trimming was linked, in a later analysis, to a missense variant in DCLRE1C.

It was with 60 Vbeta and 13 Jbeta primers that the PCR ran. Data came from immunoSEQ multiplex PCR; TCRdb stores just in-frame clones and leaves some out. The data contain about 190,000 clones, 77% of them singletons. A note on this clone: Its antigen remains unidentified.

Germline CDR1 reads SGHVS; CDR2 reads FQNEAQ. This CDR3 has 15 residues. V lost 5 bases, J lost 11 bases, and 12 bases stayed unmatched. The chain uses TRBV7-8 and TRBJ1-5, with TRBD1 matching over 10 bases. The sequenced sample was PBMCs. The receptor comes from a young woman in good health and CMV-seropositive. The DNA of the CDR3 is TGTGCCAGCAGCATGGACAGGGGGTCACTATCGGCCCAGCATTTT. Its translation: CASSMDRGSLSAQHF.